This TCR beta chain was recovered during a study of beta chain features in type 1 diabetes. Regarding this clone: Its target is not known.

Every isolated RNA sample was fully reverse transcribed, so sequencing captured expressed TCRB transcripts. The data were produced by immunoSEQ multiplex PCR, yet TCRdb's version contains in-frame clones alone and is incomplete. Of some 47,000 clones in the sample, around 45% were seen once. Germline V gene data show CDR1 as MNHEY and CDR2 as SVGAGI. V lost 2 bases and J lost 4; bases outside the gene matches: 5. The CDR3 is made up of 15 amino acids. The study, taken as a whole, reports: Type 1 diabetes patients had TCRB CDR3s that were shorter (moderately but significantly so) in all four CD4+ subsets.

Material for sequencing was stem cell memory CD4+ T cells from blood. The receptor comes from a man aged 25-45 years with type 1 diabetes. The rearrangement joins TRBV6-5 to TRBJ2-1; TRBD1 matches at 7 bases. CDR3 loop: CASSYTGDSYNEQFF. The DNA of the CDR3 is TGTGCCAGCAGTTACACCGGGGACAGTTACAATGAGCAGTTCTTC.